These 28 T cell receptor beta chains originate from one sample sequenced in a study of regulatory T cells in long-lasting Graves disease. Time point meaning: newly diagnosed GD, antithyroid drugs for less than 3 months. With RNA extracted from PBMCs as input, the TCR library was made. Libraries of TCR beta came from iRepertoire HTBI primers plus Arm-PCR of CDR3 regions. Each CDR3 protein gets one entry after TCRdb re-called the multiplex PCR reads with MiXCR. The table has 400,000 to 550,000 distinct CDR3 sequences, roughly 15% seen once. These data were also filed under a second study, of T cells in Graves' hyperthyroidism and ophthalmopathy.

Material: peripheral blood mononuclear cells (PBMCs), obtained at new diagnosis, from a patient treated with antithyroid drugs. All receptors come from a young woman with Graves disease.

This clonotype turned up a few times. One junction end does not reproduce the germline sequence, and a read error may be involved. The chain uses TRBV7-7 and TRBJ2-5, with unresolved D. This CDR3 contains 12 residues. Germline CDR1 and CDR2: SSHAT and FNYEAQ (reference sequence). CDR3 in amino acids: CASSPSSETQYF. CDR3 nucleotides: TGTGCTAGCAGCCCATCATCAGAGACCCAGTACTTC.

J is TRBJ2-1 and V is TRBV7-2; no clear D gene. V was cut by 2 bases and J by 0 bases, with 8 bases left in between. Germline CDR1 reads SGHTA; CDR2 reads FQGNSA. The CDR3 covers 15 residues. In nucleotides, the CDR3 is TGTGCCAGCAGCTTAACCCGTCCCTCCTACAATGAGCAGTTCTTC. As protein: CASSLTRPSYNEQFF.

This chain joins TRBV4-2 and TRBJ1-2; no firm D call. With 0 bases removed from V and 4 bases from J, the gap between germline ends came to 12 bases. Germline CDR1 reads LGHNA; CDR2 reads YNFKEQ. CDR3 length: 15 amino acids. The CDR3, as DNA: TGTGCCAGCAGCCAAGATCTTGGCCGCTTCTATGGCTACACCTTC. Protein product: CASSQDLGRFYGYTF.

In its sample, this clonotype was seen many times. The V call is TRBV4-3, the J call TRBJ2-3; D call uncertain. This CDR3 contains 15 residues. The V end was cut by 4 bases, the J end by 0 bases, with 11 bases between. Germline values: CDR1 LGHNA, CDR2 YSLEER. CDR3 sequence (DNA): TGCGCCAGCAGCCTTACGGTAGTGAGCACAGATACGCAGTATTTT. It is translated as CASSLTVVSTDTQYF.

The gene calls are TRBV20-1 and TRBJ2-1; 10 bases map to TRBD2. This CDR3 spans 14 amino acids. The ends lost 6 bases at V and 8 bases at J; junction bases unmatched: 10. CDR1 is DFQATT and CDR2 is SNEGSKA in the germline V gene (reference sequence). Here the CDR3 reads CSAVGTSESYEQFF. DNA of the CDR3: TGCAGTGCAGTGGGGACTAGCGAATCCTATGAGCAGTTCTTC.

CDR3 loop: CASSLGQGVSETQYF. CDR3 in DNA: TGTGCCAGCAGTTTGGGACAGGGGGTCTCAGAGACCCAGTACTTC. The rearrangement joins TRBV28 to TRBJ2-5, with 11 bases aligning to TRBD1. The V segment lost 3 bases and the J segment 4 bases; nucleotides outside the gene matches: 4. Germline loops: CDR1 MDHEN, CDR2 SYDVKM. CDR3 length: 15 amino acids.

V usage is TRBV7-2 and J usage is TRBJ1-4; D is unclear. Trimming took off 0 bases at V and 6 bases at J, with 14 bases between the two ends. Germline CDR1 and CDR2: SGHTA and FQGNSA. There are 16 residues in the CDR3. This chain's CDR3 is CASSLAQLGKDEKLFF. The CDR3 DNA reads TGTGCCAGCAGCTTAGCCCAATTGGGCAAGGATGAAAAACTGTTTTTT.

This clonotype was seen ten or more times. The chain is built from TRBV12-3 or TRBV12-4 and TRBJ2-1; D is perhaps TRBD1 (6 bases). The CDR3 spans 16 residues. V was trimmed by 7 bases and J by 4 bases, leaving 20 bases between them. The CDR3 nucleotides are TGTGCCAGCAACCCCCGTACCGGGACAACATACAATGAGCAGTTCTTC. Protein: CASNPRTGTTYNEQFF.

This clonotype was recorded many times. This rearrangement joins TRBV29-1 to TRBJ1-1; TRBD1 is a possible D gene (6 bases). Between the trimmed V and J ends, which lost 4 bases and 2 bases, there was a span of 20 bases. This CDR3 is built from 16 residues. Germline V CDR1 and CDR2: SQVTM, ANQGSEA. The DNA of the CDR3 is TGCAGCGTTGTCGGACAGCAACTCCTCATAAACACTGAAGCTTTCTTT. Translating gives CSVVGQQLLINTEAFF.

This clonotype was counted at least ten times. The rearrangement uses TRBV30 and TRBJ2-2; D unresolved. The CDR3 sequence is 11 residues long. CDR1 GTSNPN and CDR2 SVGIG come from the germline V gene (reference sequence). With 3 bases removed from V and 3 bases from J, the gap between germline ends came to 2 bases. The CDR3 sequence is CAWRDTGELFF. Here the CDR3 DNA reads TGTGCCTGGAGGGACACCGGGGAGCTGTTTTTT.

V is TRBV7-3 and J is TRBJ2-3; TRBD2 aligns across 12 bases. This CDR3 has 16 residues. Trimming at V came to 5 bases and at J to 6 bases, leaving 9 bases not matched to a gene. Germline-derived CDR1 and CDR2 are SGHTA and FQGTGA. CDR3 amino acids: CASSAPGLAGGDTQYF. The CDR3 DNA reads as TGTGCCAGCAGCGCCCCAGGGCTAGCGGGGGGGGATACGCAGTATTTT.

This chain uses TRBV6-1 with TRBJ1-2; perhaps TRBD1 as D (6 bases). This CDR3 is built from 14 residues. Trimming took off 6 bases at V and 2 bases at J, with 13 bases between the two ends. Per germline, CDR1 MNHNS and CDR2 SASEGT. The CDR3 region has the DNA TGTGCCAGCAGACCCATCGGGGGCAACTATGGCTACACCTTC. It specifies CASRPIGGNYGYTF.

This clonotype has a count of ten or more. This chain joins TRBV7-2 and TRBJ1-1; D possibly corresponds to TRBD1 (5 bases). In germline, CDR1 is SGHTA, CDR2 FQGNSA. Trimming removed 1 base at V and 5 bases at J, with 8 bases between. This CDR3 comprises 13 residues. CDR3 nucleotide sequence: TGTGCCAGCAGCTTAGGACAGAAGACTGAAGCTTTCTTT. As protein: CASSLGQKTEAFF. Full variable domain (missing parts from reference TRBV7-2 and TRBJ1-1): GAGVSQSPSNKVTEKGKDVELRCDPISGHTALYWYRQSLGQGLEFLIYFQGNSAPDKSGLPSDRFSAERTGGSVSTLTIQRTQQEDSAVYLCASSLGQKTEAFFGQGTRLTVV.

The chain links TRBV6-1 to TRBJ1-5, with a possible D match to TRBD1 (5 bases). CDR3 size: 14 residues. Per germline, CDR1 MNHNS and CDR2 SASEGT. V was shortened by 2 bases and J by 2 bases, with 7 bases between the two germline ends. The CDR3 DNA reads TGTGCCAGCAGTGAATGGGGGGGCAATCAGCCCCAGCATTTT. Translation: CASSEWGGNQPQHF.

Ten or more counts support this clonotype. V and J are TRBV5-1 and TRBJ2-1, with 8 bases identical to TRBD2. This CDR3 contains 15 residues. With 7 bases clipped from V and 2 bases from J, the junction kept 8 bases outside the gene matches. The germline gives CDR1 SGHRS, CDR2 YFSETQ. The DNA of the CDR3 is TGCGCCAGCGCCTACTCCGGGAGGGCCTACAATGAGCAGTTCTTC. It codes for CASAYSGRAYNEQFF.

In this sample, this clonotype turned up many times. The CDR3: CASSLTSGSNNEQFF. The CDR3 nucleotides are TGTGCCAGCAGCTTAACTAGCGGGAGTAATAATGAGCAGTTCTTC. This chain links TRBV7-2 with TRBJ2-1; 11 nucleotides agree with TRBD2. The CDR3 runs 15 residues. Losses at the gene ends were 2 bases for V and 7 bases for J; bases not matched to a gene: 4. CDR1 and CDR2 from the germline V gene are SGHTA and FQGNSA.

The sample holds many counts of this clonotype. The CDR3 DNA reads TGCAGTGCTGGGGAGGGCAATCAGCCCCAGCATTTT. Translating gives CSAGEGNQPQHF. The rearrangement links TRBV20-1 to TRBJ1-5; D uncertain. Between the trimmed V and J ends, which lost 5 bases and 2 bases, there was a span of 7 bases. CDR1 is DFQATT and CDR2 is SNEGSKA in the germline V gene (reference sequence). The CDR3 length is 12 residues.

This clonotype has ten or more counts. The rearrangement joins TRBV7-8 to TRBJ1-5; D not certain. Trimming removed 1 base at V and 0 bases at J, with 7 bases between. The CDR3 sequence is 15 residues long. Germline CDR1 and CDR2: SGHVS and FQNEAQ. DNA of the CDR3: TGTGCCAGCAGCTTAGTGATGAATAGCAATCAGCCCCAGCATTTT. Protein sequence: CASSLVMNSNQPQHF.

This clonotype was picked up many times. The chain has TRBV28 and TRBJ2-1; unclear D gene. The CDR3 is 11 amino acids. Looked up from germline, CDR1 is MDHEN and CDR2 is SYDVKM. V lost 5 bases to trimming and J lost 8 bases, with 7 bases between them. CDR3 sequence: CASSRADEQFF. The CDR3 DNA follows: TGTGCCAGCAGTCGAGCCGATGAGCAGTTCTTC.

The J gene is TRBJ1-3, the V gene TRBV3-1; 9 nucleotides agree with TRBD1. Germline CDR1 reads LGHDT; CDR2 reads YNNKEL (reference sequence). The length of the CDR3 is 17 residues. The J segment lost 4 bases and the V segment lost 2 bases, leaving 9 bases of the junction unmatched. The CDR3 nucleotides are TGTGCCAGCAGCCAATTCGGGACAGGGCGTCGCGGAAACACCATATATTTT. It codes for CASSQFGTGRRGNTIYF.

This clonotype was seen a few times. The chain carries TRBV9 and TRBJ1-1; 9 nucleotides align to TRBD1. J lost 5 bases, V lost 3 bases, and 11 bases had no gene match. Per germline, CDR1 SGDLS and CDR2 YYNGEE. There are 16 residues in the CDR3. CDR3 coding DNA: TGTGCCAGCAGCGACCACCTCAACAGGGGGCGAACTGAAGCTTTCTTT. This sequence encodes CASSDHLNRGRTEAFF.

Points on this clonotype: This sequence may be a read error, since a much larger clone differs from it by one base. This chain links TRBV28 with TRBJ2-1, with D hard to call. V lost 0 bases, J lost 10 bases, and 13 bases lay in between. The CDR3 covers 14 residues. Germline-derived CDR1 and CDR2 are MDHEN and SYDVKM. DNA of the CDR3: TGTGCCAGCAGTTTATGGTCGGATACCTACGAGCAGTTCTTC. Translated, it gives CASSLWSDTYEQFF.

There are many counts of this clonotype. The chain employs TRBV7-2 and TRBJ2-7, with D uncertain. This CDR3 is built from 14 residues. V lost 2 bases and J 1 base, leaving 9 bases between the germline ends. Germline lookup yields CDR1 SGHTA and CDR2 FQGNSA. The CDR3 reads CASSLSPGSYEQYF. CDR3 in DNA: TGTGCCAGCAGCTTAAGTCCGGGTTCCTACGAGCAGTACTTC.

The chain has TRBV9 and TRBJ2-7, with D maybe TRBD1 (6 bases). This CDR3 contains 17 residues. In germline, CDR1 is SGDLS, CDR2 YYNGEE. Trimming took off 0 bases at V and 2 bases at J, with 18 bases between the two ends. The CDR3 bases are TGTGCCAGCAGCGTAGTATCCCAAAGGGCAGGGGCCTACGAGCAGTACTTC. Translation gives CASSVVSQRAGAYEQYF.

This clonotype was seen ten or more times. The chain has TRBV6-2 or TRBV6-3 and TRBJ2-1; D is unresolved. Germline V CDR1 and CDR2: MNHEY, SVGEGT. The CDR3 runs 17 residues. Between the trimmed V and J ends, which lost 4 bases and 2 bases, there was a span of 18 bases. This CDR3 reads CASSFIQRATAYNEQFF. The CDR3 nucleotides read TGTGCCAGCAGTTTTATTCAACGGGCGACTGCCTACAATGAGCAGTTCTTC.

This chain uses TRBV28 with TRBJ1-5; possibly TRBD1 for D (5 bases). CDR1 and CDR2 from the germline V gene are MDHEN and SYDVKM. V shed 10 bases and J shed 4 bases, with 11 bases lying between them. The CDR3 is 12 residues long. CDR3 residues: CATGTPNQPQHF. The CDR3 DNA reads TGTGCCACCGGGACTCCAAATCAGCCCCAGCATTTT.

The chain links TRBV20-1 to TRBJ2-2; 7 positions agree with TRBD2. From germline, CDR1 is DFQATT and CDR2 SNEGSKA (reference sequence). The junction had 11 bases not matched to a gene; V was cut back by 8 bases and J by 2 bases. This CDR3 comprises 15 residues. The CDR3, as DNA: TGCAGTACCTTTCCCGGGACTATTAACACCGGGGAGCTGTTTTTT. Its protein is CSTFPGTINTGELFF.

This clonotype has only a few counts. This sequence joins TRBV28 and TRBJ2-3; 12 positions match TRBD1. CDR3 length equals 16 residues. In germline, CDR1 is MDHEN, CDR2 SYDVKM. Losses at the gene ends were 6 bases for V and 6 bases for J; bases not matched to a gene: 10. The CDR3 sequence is CASSPVTGQGADTQYF. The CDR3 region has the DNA TGTGCCAGCAGCCCCGTCACGGGACAGGGGGCTGATACGCAGTATTTT.